This T cell receptor (beta chain) was recovered during a study of molecular identifiers for immune sequencing clone quantification. Study conclusions and caveats: Barcode sharing among identical TCR molecules could make large clones appear smaller. Clones exceeding 20 RNA copies carried over 97% of effector molecules but under 1% of naive-cell molecules.

Previously described methods and listed TCR primers produced bulk TCR libraries. Via MiXCR, TCRdb re-called the PCR reads, giving one row per CDR3 protein. The sample contains just under 65,000 distinct CDR3 sequences, around 20% of which appear only once. This clonotype was seen a handful of times. What it binds is unknown. CDR1 PRHDT and CDR2 FYEKMQ come from the germline V gene (reference sequence). CDR3 length equals 17 residues. V lost 4 bases and J lost 0; bases outside the gene matches: 7. Sequenced: naive CD8+ T cells from blood, with Jurkat cell RNA spiked in. The sample's subset: FACS-sorted CD8+CD4-CCR7+CD45RA+ naive T cells. The sequence was collected from a human donor in good health. Some libraries in this study had Jurkat cell RNA spiked in. The chain recombines TRBV13 with TRBJ2-1; 9 bases agree with TRBD2. CDR3 nucleotides: TGTGCCAGCAGCTCCCCCCTTAGCGGGAGCTCCTACAATGAGCAGTTCTTC. Encoded protein: CASSSPLSGSSYNEQFF.